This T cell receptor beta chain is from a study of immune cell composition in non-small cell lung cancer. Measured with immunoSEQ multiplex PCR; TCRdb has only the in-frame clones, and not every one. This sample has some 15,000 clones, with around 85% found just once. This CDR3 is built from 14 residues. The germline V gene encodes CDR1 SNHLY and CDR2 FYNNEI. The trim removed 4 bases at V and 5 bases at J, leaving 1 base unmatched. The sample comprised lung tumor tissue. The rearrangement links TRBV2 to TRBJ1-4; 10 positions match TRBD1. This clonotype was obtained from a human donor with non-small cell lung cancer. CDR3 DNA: TGTGCCAGCAGTGTGGGACAGGGGAATGAAAAACTGTTTTTT. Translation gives CASSVGQGNEKLFF.